This TCR beta chain was captured in a study of metastatic and nonmetastatic thyroid tumors. Study-wide background: The authors compared repertoires across blood and tumor or nodule tissue from malignant and benign thyroid patients.

Germline V gene sequence: CDR1 SGHVS, CDR2 FQNEAQ. The CDR3 runs 16 residues. The V gene lost 5 bases and the J gene lost 2 bases, with 18 bases spanning the gap. This clone was counted at least ten times. Its antigen is undetermined. Overall study findings and caveats: As reported, TCR beta diversity in blood and tumor was significantly higher in malignant thyroid tumors than in benign nodules.

Patients had received no treatment of any kind before thyroid surgery. Per the study methods: A distant-metastasis classifier for papillary thyroid cancer was built using CDR3 differences across clinicopathological groups. MiXCR was used by TCRdb to re-call the PCR reads. These V and J calls are TCRdb output, not the study's own analysis. The table includes 24,000 or so clones, 10% to 15% detected once. Sequencing was performed on blood. V usage is TRBV7-8 and J usage is TRBJ2-5; perhaps TRBD2 as D (5 bases). The receptor comes from a female donor with papillary thyroid cancer or a benign thyroid nodule (not recorded which). Some clones in this sample may be carry-over from other donors' samples. The CDR3 here is CASSLLGVSYQETQYF. In nucleotides, the CDR3 is TGTGCCAGCAGCCTCCTCGGGGTGTCGTATCAAGAGACCCAGTACTTC.